The 18 T cell receptor beta chains in this list originate from one sample, sequenced in a study of PD-L1 blockade in urothelial cancer (dated by TCRdb to between 2016 and 2019). To prepare the library, the immunoSEQ multiplex PCR assay was applied. TCRdb mirrors the immuneACCESS table, restricted to in-frame sequences. Some clones are absent from its copies; in checked studies, under half trace to an unresolved V gene, and the reason for the others is unknown. Within this sample are more than 55,000 clones, with roughly four fifths of them counted one time only. The top ten constitute roughly 1.5% of the sample. The time point label on this specimen signifies: pretreatment peripheral blood. The specimen was PBMCs, collected around atezolizumab (anti-PD-L1) treatment. These receptor sequences come from a man between 65 and 79 years old with urothelial cancer.

The V and J genes are TRBV27 and TRBJ1-3; no firm D call. Trimming left V 0 bases short and J 0 bases short, with 9 bases between. This CDR3 comprises 16 residues. The germline V gene has CDR1 MNHEY and CDR2 SMNVEV (reference sequence). CDR3 loop: CASSLSLRSSGNTIYF. CDR3 nucleotides: TGTGCCAGCAGTTTATCGCTACGGTCCTCTGGAAACACCATATATTTT.

The CDR3 DNA follows: TGTGCCAGCAGCTTAGGGGGGACGGGGGGACAAGAGACCCAGTACTTC. This sequence encodes CASSLGGTGGQETQYF. This chain connects TRBV7-2 to TRBJ2-5, with TRBD2 identical over 7 bases. This CDR3 is built from 16 residues. The V segment lost 1 base and the J segment 2 bases; nucleotides outside the gene matches: 7. Germline V CDR1 and CDR2: SGHTA, FQGNSA.

V usage is TRBV28 and J usage is TRBJ1-1, with 7 bases that match TRBD1. The V gene end was trimmed by 6 bases and the J gene end by 0 bases; junction bases not matched to a gene: 10. Germline V gene lookup returns CDR1 MDHEN and CDR2 SYDVKM. CDR3 size: 16 residues. This CDR3 is CASSGDRGLMNTEAFF. The CDR3 DNA reads TGTGCCAGCAGCGGGGACAGAGGCTTAATGAACACTGAAGCTTTCTTT.

The gene calls are TRBV11-3 and TRBJ1-1, with D perhaps matching TRBD1 (6 bases). The CDR3 is made up of 13 amino acids. Germline-derived CDR1 and CDR2 are SGHNT and YENEEA. V dropped 6 bases and J dropped 5 bases, with 13 bases sitting between them. DNA of the CDR3: TGTGCCAGCAGGGACAGAACGAGGACTGAAGCTTTCTTT. Translation gives CASRDRTRTEAFF.

In nucleotides, the CDR3 is TGTGCCACCAGCAGAGGGGGACAGCTAGCCAAAAACATTCAGTACTTC. It yields the protein CATSRGGQLAKNIQYF. V usage is TRBV15 and J usage is TRBJ2-4, with 7 positions matching TRBD1. Germline CDR1 and CDR2: LNHNV and YYDKDF (reference sequence). The CDR3 is 16 amino acids. With 1 base clipped from V and 0 bases from J, the junction kept 3 bases outside the gene matches.

This sequence joins TRBV28 and TRBJ2-1; 10 positions agree with TRBD2. CDR3 length: 14 residues. J lost 8 bases, V lost 8 bases, and 9 bases had no gene match. Germline assignment: CDR1 MDHEN and CDR2 SYDVKM. The CDR3 region has the DNA TGTGCCAGCGTTAGCGGGACTAGCGTCCATGAGCAGTTCTTC. It translates to CASVSGTSVHEQFF.

The V gene is TRBV5-1, the J gene TRBJ2-1, with D perhaps TRBD2 (6 bases). The CDR3 covers 14 residues. The germline V gene encodes CDR1 SGHRS and CDR2 YFSETQ. V dropped 2 bases and J dropped 5 bases, with 11 bases sitting between them. The CDR3 coding sequence is TGCGCCAGCAGCTTAGAGCCGGGGGACAATGAGCAGTTCTTC. As protein: CASSLEPGDNEQFF.

This clone is large (0.1 to 1%) by share. The chain is built from TRBV6-1 and TRBJ2-1, with 9 bases matching TRBD2. Germline CDR1 MNHNS, CDR2 SASEGT. The length of the CDR3 is 15 residues. The V gene end was trimmed by 0 bases and the J gene end by 7 bases; junction bases not matched to a gene: 4. The CDR3 DNA follows: TGTGCCAGCAGTGAAGCGGCGGGAGGGCCAAATGAGCAGTTCTTC. It translates to CASSEAAGGPNEQFF.

This clone has a single count. The J gene is TRBJ2-3, the V gene TRBV5-5; 10 bases line up with TRBD1. Germline V CDR1 and CDR2: SGHKS, YYEKEE (reference sequence). Losses at the gene ends were 4 bases for V and 9 bases for J; bases not matched to a gene: 8. The CDR3 consists of 14 residues. The CDR3 here is CASSRSSTGGTQYF. The DNA of the CDR3 is TGTGCCAGCAGCCGTTCTTCGACAGGGGGCACGCAGTATTTT.

This chain links TRBV2 with TRBJ2-5; D gene unclear. From germline, CDR1 is SNHLY and CDR2 FYNNEI. V lost 9 bases to trimming and J lost 8 bases, with 19 bases between them. This CDR3 is 13 amino acids long. The CDR3: CARRKELGATQYF. In nucleotides, the CDR3 is TGTGCCAGACGAAAAGAGCTTGGAGCAACCCAGTACTTC.

The CDR3 here is CASSLWTANYGYTF. DNA for the CDR3: TGTGCCAGCAGTTTATGGACAGCAAACTATGGCTACACCTTC. The chain links TRBV28 to TRBJ1-2; D may be TRBD1 (5 bases). V lost 0 bases and J 2 bases, leaving 7 bases between the germline ends. Germline V gene lookup returns CDR1 MDHEN and CDR2 SYDVKM. The CDR3 is 14 amino acids.

This sequence joins TRBV28 and TRBJ2-2, with 8 bases fitting TRBD2. With 6 bases clipped from V and 3 bases from J, the junction kept 12 bases outside the gene matches. Germline V gene sequence: CDR1 MDHEN, CDR2 SYDVKM. This CDR3 is 17 amino acids long. The CDR3 here is CASSPGGGRMDTGELFF. The CDR3 DNA is TGTGCCAGCAGCCCCGGGGGCGGGAGGATGGACACCGGGGAGCTGTTTTTT.

This clone was observed a few times. The gene calls are TRBV28 and TRBJ2-7, with 13 bases identical to TRBD2. The V segment lost 5 bases and the J segment 5 bases; nucleotides outside the gene matches: 6. Germline V gene data show CDR1 as MDHEN and CDR2 as SYDVKM. There are 15 residues in the CDR3. This CDR3 is CASSPRTSGRDEQYF. CDR3 DNA sequence: TGTGCCAGCAGTCCCCGGACTAGCGGGAGAGACGAGCAGTACTTC.

This clone has just a few counts. V usage is TRBV30 and J usage is TRBJ2-2, with TRBD2 matching over 10 bases. This CDR3 spans 20 amino acids. After removal of 1 base from V and 5 bases from J, the junction contained 19 bases not matched to a gene. Germline V gene sequence: CDR1 GTSNPN, CDR2 SVGIG (reference sequence). The DNA for the CDR3 is TGTGCCTGGAGTGACTTTACAGGGGATCTAGCGGGAGCGTCTACCGGGGAGCTGTTTTTT. This sequence encodes CAWSDFTGDLAGASTGELFF.

This clone was seen more than once but under ten times. The chain uses TRBV5-6 and TRBJ1-1; 7 bases map to TRBD1. The CDR3 length is 13 residues. The germline gives CDR1 SGHDT, CDR2 YYEEEE. The V gene end was trimmed by 4 bases and the J gene end by 5 bases; junction bases not matched to a gene: 5. The CDR3 bases are TGTGCCAGCAGCACAGGCAGGGGGACTGAAGCTTTCTTT. It yields the protein CASSTGRGTEAFF.

This chain joins TRBV2 and TRBJ2-1; 9 bases are a match to TRBD1. This CDR3 comprises 11 residues. Trimming at V came to 8 bases and at J to 7 bases, leaving 0 bases not matched to a gene. CDR1 and CDR2 from the germline V gene are SNHLY and FYNNEI. This chain's CDR3 is CASGQGNEQFF. CDR3 coding DNA: TGTGCCAGCGGACAGGGGAATGAGCAGTTCTTC.

This chain connects TRBV5-1 to TRBJ2-1; 8 nucleotides match TRBD2. CDR3 length equals 12 residues. V lost 10 bases to trimming and J lost 8 bases; unmatched junction nucleotides: 8. Germline loops: CDR1 SGHRS, CDR2 YFSETQ. The CDR3 here is CACSLAEYEQFF. The CDR3 DNA reads TGCGCCTGCTCACTAGCGGAGTATGAGCAGTTCTTC.

The genes are TRBV4-3 and TRBJ1-4; no reliable D call. The germline gives CDR1 LGHNA, CDR2 YSLEER. V was clipped by 6 bases and J by 1 base, with 12 bases between them. There are 15 residues in the CDR3. CDR3 coding DNA: TGCGCCAGCAGTACCGACGGGGAAACTAATGAAAAACTGTTTTTT. Its protein product is CASSTDGETNEKLFF.